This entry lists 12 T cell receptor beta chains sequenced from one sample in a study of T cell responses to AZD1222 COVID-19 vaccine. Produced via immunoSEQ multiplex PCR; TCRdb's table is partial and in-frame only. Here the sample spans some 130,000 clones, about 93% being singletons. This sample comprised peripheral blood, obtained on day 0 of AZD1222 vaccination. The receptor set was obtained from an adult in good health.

The CDR3 DNA reads as TGTGCCTGGAGTGTAGGCGGGGCCTATCAGCCCCAGCATTTT. This codes for CAWSVGGAYQPQHF. The rearrangement links TRBV30 to TRBJ1-5, with D possibly matching TRBD1 (5 bases). The CDR3 has 14 residues. The V gene's germline CDR1 is GTSNPN and CDR2 SVGIG (reference sequence). V lost 0 bases to trimming and J lost 5 bases, with 11 bases between them.

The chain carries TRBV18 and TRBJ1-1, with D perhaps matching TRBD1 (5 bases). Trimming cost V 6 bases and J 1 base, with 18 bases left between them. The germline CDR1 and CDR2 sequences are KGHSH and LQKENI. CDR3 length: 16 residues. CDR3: CASSPQGGKANTEAFF. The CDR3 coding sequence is TGTGCCAGCTCGCCCCAGGGAGGGAAGGCGAACACTGAAGCTTTCTTT.

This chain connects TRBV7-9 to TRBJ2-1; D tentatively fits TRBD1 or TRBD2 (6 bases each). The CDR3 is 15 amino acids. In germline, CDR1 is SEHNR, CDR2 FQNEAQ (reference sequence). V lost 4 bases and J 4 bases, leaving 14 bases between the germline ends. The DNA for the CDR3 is TGTGCCAGCAGCTCAGGGGACTCCGGGTACAATGAGCAGTTCTTC. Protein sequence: CASSSGDSGYNEQFF.

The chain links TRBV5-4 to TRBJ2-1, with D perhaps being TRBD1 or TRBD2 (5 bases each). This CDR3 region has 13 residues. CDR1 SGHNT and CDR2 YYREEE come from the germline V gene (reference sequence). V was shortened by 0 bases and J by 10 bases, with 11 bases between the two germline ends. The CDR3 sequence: CASSLGGPGEQFF. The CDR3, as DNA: TGTGCCAGCAGCTTGGGGGGCCCGGGGGAGCAGTTCTTC.

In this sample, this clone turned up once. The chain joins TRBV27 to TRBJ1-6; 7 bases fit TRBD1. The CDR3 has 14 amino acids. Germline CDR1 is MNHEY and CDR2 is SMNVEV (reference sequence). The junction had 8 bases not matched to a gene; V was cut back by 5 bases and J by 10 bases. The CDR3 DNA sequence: TGTGCCAGCAGTCCTCGGAGGGGGCAATCACCCCTCCACTTT. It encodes CASSPRRGQSPLHF.

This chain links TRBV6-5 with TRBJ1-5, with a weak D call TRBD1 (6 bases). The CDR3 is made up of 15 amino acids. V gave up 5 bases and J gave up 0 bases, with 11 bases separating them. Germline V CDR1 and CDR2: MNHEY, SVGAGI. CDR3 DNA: TGTGCCAGCAGTCTATCAGGGGCTAGCAATCAGCCCCAGCATTTT. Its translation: CASSLSGASNQPQHF.

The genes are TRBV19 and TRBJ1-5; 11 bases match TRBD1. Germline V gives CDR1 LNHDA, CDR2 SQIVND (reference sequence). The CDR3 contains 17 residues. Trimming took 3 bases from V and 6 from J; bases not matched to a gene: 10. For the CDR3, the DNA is TGTGCCAGTAGTATCATCCCCGGGACAGGGGGGTTTCAGCCCCAGCATTTT. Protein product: CASSIIPGTGGFQPQHF.

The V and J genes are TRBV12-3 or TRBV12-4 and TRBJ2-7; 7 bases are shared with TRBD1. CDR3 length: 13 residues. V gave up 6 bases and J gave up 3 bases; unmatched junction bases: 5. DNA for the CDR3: TGTGCCAGCAGCCCGACAGGGTTCTACGAGCAGTACTTC. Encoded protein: CASSPTGFYEQYF.

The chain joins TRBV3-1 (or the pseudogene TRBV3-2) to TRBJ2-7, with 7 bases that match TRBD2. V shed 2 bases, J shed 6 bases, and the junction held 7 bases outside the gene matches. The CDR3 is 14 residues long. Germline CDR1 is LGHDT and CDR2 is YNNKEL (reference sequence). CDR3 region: CASSQRRGRSEQYF. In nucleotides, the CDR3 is TGTGCCAGCAGCCAAAGGCGGGGGAGGAGCGAGCAGTACTTC.

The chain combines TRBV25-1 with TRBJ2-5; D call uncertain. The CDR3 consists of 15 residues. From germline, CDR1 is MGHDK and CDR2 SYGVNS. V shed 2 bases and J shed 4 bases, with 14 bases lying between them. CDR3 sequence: CASSEAKGSRETQYF. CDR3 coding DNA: TGTGCCAGCAGTGAAGCCAAGGGCTCGCGAGAGACCCAGTACTTC.

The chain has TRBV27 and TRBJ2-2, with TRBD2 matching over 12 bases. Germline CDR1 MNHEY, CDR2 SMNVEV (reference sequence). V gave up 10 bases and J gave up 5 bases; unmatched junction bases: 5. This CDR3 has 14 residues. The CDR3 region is CATRLAGVTGELFF. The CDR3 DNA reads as TGTGCCACCCGACTAGCGGGAGTAACCGGGGAGCTGTTTTTT.

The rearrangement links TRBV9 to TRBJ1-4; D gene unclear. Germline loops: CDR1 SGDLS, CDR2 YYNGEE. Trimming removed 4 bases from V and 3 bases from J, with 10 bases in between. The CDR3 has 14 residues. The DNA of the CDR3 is TGTGCCAGCAGCTCCCGGGAATCTAATGAAAAACTGTTTTTT. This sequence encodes CASSSRESNEKLFF.